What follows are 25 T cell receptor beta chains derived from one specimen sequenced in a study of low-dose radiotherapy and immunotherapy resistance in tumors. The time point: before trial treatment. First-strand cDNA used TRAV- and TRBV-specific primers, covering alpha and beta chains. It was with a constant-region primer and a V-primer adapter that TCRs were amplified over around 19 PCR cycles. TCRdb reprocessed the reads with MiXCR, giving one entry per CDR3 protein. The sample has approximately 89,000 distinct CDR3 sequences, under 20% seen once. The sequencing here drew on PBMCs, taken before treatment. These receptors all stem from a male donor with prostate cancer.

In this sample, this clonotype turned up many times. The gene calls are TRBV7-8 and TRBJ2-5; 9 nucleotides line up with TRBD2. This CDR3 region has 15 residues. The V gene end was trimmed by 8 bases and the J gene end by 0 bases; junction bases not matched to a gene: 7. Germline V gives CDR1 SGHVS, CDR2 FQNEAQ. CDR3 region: CASFVAGGYQETQYF. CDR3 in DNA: TGTGCCAGCTTCGTGGCGGGGGGGTACCAAGAGACCCAGTACTTC.

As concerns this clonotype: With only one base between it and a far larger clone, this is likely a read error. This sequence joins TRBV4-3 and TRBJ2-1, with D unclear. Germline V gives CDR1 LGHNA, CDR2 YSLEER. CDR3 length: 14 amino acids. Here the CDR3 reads CVSSPGSSYNEQFF. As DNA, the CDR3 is TGCGTCAGCTCACCGGGCAGCTCCTACAATGAGCAGTTCTTC.

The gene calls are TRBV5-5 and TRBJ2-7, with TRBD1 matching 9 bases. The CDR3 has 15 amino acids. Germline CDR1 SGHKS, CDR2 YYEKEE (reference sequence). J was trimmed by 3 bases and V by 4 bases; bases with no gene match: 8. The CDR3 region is CASSEAGTGLYEQYF. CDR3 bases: TGTGCCAGCAGCGAGGCCGGGACAGGGCTCTACGAGCAGTACTTC.

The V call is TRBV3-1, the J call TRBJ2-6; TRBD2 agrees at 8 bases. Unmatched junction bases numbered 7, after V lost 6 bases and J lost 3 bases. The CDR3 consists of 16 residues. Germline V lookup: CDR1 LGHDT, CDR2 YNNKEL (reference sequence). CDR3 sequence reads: CASSLQSGSGANVLTF. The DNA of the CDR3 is TGTGCCAGCAGTTTACAAAGCGGGAGTGGGGCCAACGTCCTGACTTTC.

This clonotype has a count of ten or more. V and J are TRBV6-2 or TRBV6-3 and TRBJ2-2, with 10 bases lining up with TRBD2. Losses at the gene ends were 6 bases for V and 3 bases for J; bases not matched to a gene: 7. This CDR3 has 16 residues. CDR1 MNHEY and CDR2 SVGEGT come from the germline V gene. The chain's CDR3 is CASRYRLAGDTGELFF. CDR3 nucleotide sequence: TGTGCCAGCAGGTACAGGCTAGCGGGAGACACCGGGGAGCTGTTTTTT.

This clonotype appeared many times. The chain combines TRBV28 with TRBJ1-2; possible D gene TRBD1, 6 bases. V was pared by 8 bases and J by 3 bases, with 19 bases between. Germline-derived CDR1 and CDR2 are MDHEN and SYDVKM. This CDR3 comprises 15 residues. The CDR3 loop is CASVENRAFHYGYTF. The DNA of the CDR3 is TGTGCCAGCGTAGAAAACAGGGCTTTTCACTATGGCTACACCTTC.

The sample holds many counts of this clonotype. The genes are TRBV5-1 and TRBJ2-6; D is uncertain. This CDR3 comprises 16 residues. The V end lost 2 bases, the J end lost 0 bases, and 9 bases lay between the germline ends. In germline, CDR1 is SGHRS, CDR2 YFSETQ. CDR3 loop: CASSFHGLSGANVLTF. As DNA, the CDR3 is TGCGCCAGCAGCTTCCACGGCCTCTCTGGGGCCAACGTCCTGACTTTC.

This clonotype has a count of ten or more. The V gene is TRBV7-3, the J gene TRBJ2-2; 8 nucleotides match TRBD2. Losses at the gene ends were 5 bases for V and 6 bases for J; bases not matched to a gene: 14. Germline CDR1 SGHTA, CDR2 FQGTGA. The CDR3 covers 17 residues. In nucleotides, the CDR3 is TGTGCCAGCAGCGAAAAGCCAGCGGGAGTTCTTTCCGGGGAGCTGTTTTTT. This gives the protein CASSEKPAGVLSGELFF.

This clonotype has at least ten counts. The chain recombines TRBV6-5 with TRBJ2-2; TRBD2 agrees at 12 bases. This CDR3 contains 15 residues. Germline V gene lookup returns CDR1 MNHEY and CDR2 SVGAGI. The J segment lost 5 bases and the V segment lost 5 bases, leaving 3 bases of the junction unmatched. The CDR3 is CASSRTSGGTGELFF. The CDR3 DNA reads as TGTGCCAGCAGTCGAACTAGCGGGGGGACCGGGGAGCTGTTTTTT.

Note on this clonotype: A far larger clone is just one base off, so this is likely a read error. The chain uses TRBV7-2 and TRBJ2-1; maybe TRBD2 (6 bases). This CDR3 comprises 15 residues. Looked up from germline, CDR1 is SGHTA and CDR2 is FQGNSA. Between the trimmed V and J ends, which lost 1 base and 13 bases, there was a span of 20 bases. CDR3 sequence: CASSLGGLQKETQFF. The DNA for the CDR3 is TGTGCCAGCAGCTTAGGTGGACTACAAAAAGAGACCCAGTTCTTC.

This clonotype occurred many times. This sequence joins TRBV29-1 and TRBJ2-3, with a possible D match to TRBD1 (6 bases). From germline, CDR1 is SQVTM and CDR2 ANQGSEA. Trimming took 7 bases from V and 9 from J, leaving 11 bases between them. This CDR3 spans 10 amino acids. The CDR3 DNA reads TGCAGCGCTTCAGGGGACACGCAGTATTTT. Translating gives CSASGDTQYF.

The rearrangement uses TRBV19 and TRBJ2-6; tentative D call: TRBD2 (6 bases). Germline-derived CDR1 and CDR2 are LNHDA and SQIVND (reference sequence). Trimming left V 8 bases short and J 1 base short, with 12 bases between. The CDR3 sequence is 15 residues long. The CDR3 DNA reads TGTGCCAGTTGGGACTGGCGGTCTGGGGCCAACGTCCTGACTTTC. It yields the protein CASWDWRSGANVLTF.

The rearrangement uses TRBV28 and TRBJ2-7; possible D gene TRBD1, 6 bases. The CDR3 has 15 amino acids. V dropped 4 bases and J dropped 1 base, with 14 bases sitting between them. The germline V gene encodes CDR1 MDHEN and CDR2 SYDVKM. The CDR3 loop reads CASSSGQLRSYEQYF. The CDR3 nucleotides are TGTGCCAGCAGTTCAGGACAGCTTCGTTCCTACGAGCAGTACTTC. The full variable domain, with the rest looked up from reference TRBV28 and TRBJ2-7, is DVKVTQSSRYLVKRTGEKVFLECVQDMDHENMFWYRQDPGLGLRLIYFSYDVKMKEKGDIPEGYSVSREKKERFSLILESASTNQTSMYLCASSSGQLRSYEQYFGPGTRLTVT.

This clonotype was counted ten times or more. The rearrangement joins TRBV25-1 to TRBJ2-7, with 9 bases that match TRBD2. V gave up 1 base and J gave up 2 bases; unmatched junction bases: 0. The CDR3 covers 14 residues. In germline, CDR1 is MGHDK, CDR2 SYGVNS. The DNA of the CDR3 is TGTGCCAGCAGTGAATTAGCGGGAGCCTACGAGCAGTACTTC. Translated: CASSELAGAYEQYF.

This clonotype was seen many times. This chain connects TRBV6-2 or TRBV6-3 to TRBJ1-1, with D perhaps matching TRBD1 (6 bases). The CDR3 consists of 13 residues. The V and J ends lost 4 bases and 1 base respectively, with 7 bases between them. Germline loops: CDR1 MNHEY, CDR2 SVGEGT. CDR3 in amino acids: CASSWGQNTEAFF. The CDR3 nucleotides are TGTGCCAGCAGTTGGGGACAGAACACTGAAGCTTTCTTT.

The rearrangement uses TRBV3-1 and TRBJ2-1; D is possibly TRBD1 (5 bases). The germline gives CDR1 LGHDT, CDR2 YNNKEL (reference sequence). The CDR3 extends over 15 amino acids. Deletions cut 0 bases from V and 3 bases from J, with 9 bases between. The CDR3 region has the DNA TGTGCCAGCAGCCAAGACCCAGGGCTCTACAATGAGCAGTTCTTC. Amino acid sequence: CASSQDPGLYNEQFF.

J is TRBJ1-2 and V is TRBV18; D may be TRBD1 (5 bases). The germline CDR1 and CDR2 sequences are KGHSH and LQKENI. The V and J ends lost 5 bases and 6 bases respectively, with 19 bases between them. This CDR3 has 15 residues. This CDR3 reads CASSSEYGTTNGYTF. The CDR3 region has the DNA TGTGCCAGCTCATCAGAATATGGGACTACTAATGGCTACACCTTC. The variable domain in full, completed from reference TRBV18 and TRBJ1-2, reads NAGVMQNPRHLVRRRGQEARLRCSPMKGHSHVYWYRQLPEEGLKFMVYLQKENIIDESGMPKERFSAEFPKEGPSILRIQQVVRGDSAAYFCASSSEYGTTNGYTFGSGTRLTVV.

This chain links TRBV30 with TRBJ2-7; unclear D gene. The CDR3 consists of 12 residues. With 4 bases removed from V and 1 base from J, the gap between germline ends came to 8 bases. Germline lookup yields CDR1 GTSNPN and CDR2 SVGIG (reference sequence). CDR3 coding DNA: TGTGCCTGGACGCGGTCTTCCTACGAGCAGTACTTC. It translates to CAWTRSSYEQYF. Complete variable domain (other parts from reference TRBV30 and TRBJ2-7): SQTIHQWPATLVQPVGSPLSLECTVEGTSNPNLYWYRQAAGRGLQLLFYSVGIGQISSEVPQNLSASRPQDRQFILSSKKLLLSDSGFYLCAWTRSSYEQYFGPGTRLTVT.

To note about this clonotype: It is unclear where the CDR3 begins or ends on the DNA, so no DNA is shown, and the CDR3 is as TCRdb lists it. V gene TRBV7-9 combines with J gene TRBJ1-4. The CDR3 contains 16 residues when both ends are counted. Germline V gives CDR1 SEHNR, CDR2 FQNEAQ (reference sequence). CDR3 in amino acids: CASSQESGRNEKLFFF.

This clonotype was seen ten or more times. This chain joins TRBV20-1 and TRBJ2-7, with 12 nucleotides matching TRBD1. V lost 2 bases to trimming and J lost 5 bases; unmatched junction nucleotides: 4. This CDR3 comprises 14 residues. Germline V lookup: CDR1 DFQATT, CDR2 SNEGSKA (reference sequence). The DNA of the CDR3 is TGCAGTGCTAGAAAGGGACAGGGGGCCGACGAGCAGTACTTC. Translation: CSARKGQGADEQYF.

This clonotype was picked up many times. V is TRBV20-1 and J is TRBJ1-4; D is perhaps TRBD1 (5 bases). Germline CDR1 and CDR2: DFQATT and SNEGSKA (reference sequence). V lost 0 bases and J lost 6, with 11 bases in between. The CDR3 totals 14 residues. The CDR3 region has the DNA TGCAGTGCTAGAGATCTGCAGGGAGATGAAAAACTGTTTTTT. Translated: CSARDLQGDEKLFF.

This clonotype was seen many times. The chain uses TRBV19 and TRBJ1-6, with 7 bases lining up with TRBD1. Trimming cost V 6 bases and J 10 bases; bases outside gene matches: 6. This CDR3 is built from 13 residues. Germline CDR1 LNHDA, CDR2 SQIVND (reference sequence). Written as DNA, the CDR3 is TGTGCCAGTAGCGCACGGGGACAGTCACCCCTCCACTTT. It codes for CASSARGQSPLHF. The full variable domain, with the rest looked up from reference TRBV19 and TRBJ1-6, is DGGITQSPKYLFRKEGQNVTLSCEQNLNHDAMYWYRQDPGQGLRLIYYSQIVNDFQKGDIAEGYSVSREKKESFPLTVTSAQKNPTAFYLCASSARGQSPLHFGNGTRLTVT.

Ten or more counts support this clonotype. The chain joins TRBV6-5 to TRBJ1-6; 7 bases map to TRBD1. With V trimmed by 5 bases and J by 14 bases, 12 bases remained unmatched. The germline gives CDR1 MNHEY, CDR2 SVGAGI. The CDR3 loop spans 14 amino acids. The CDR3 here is CASSTGTNRGSLHF. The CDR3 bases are TGTGCCAGCAGTACAGGTACCAACAGGGGATCCCTCCACTTT.

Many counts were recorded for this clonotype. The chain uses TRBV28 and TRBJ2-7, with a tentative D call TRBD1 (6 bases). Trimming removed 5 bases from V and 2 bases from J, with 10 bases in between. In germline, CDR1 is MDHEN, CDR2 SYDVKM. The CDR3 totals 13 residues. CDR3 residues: CASSVTGTYEQYF. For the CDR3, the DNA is TGTGCCAGCAGTGTAACAGGGACCTACGAGCAGTACTTC.

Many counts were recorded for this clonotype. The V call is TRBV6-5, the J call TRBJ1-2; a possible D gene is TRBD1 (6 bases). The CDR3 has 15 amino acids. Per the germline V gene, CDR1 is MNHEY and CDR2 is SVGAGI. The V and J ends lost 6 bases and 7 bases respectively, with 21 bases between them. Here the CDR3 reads CASRPALGTLGGYTF. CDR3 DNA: TGTGCCAGCAGACCAGCCTTAGGGACATTGGGTGGCTACACCTTC.